The subject of this entry is one T cell receptor (beta chain). Its antigen target is currently unknown. Within one base of it there is no much larger clone, and no base qualities were kept. The data were obtained in a study of blood T cells in healthy people across ages (dated by TCRdb to about 2015). Describing the broader study: In model experiments, template switching captured about one uniquely barcoded TCR beta cDNA molecule for every two T cells. The study measured age-related changes in TCR beta repertoire diversity using deep sequencing normalized with unique cDNA molecular identifiers. Donors were grouped into four age groups: young (average about 15 years), middle-aged (roughly 37), aged (62) and long-lived (about 90). The study analyzed two additional independent replicas of 1 million unique cDNA reads from the same blood draw for two donors, one aged 18 to 30 and one aged 80 or older. What the work shows at the level of the full study, not this receptor alone: Conclusive comparison of naive and antigen-experienced compartments was prevented by the profiling of bulk unsorted PBMCs. Observed TCR beta diversity per million T cells fell roughly linearly with age, and a significant reduction was already apparent by age roughly 40. The long-lived group showed more naive CD4+ T cells, fewer expanded clones and increased TCR diversity than the aged group, suggesting age selection. The percentage of naive T cells measured by flow cytometry correlated strongly with observed TCR beta diversity. The CMV infection status of donors was not known, potentially confounding age-related changes in expanded clonotypes. Estimates of total diversity based on one million sequenced T cells were considered lower bounds and underestimates.

Library preparation used 5' RACE. Instrument used: Illumina HiSeq 2500. A second PCR of about 6 to 12 cycles was run with a J-beta primer mix and a sample-barcoded 5' primer. A template-switch 5' adaptor carrying 12 random nucleotides introduced a unique molecular identifier onto each TCR beta cDNA molecule. At least 3 million CDR3-containing paired-end reads were obtained from each sample. First-strand cDNA was synthesized from all RNA with the Mint cDNA synthesis kit, primed by a TRBC-specific oligonucleotide. Following uracil-DNA glycosylase treatment, all cDNA underwent a first 18-cycle PCR with the universal primers M1SS and BC2_uni_R. From the authors' description of their analysis: Normalization of each sample was performed by random selection of 1 million high-quality reads, each carrying a distinct molecular identifier. Instead of being binned into consensus sequences, reads with shared molecular identifiers were discarded. CDR3 identification, clonotype clustering and error correction used MiTCR with a Q25 quality threshold and the strictest error-elimination algorithm. A nonparametric unseen species model using Euler transformation provided a lower-bound estimate of total TCR beta diversity. The raw public data were reprocessed by TCRdb itself: fastp quality trimming at Q25, MiXCR clonotype calling, in-frame beta chains only. All rows with the same CDR3 protein become a single entry with the most common DNA and genes. TCRdb assigned the V and J calls; the authors' analysis was not used. This sample gives 600,000 to 1,000,000 distinct CDR3 sequences in total; around 25% of them show up just once. The ten largest clonotypes hold around 3.6% of the sample.

The germline V gene specifies LGHNA as CDR1 and YSLEER as CDR2. The cysteine opens and the phenylalanine closes a CDR3 of 14 amino acids. Here the CDR3 DNA is all that survives: 42 bases in frame from base 1. V is shortened by 0 bases, J by 2 bases, and the region joining them spans 5 bases. The donors were roughly 39 Caucasian individuals from Russia, aged roughly 6 to 100 years, who were systemically healthy. Each donor gave approximately 9.4 milliliters of peripheral blood, drawn into EDTA-treated Vacutainer tubes. Ficoll-Paque density-gradient centrifugation was used to isolate PBMCs, with at least 6.5 million obtained per sample. Total RNA, at least 6 micrograms per sample, was extracted from PBMCs with Trizol reagent. Naive CD45RAhigh/CD27high T cell percentages were measured by flow cytometry on a PBMC aliquot from every donor. In addition, the sample was reused for a study of T cells of mothers and their children. According to the second study: The donors were nine systemically healthy Caucasian individuals, made up of three mothers and their six children. cDNA synthesis used all of the extracted RNA, with 1.5 ug of RNA in each 15 ul reaction. Sample barcodes and 2-4 random nucleotides were added via the M1S primer in the second PCR. Over 8 million TCR beta CDR3 reads came from each mother, compared with 2.5 million to 3.5 million reads from each child. TCR recombination output is similarly shaped by thymic selection in related and unrelated pairs, with a minor effect exerted by inherited differences. Normalized repertoire overlap was always found to be slightly, but never significantly, higher in related mother-child pairs than in unrelated mother-child pairs. Persistent microchimeric T cell clones were not detected, at a sensitivity of about 90 clones per million clonotypes. Deep NGS was used in the study to compare the TCR beta repertoires of mothers and children and to look for features that separate related mother-child pairs from unrelated individuals. On average, the children were around 11 +/- 4 years old, while the mothers were approximately 40 +/- 4 years old. After adapter ligation was performed with NEBNext reagents, the libraries were sequenced on an Illumina HiSeq 2000 with 100+100 nt paired-end reads. To prevent cross-contamination, the mother and child libraries were prepared one month apart and sequenced in separate runs. Each donor had between about 500,000 and 2,100,000 distinct TCR beta clonotypes identified. Naive TCR beta clonotypes were estimated from low-frequency clonotypes matched to each donor's FACS-determined naive share, without sorting.

The sequenced sample consisted of blood. The chain employs TRBV4-3 and TRBJ1-5; no confident D gene assignment can be made. The TCR sequence derives from a boy aged 5 to 17 in good health. For the CDR3, the sequence is CASSQDWGNQPQHF. The sequenced DNA: TGCGCCAGCAGCCAAGATTGGGGCAATCAGCCCCAGCATTTT.